The TCR beta chain under discussion was sequenced for a study of circulating and synovial CD4+ cells in juvenile arthritis. Measured with immunoSEQ multiplex PCR; TCRdb has only the in-frame clones, and not every one. The sample has about 14,000 clones; around four fifths are singletons. CDR1 MDHEN and CDR2 SYDVKM come from the germline V gene. The CDR3 extends over 16 amino acids. V shed 5 bases, J shed 5 bases, and the junction held 13 bases outside the gene matches. The V and J genes are TRBV28 and TRBJ2-7, with 9 positions matching TRBD1. Sequencing was carried out using CD4+ T cells from synovial fluid. The sequence was collected from a human patient with juvenile idiopathic arthritis. Some clones in this sample may be carry-over from other donors' samples. The CDR3 nucleotides are TGTGCCAGCAGTACCCCGGGACAGGGTAGGGCAAACGAGCAGTACTTC. As protein: CASSTPGQGRANEQYF. The whole variable domain, filled in from reference TRBV28 and TRBJ2-7, reads DVKVTQSSRYLVKRTGEKVFLECVQDMDHENMFWYRQDPGLGLRLIYFSYDVKMKEKGDIPEGYSVSREKKERFSLILESASTNQTSMYLCASSTPGQGRANEQYFGPGTRLTVT.